The rows below give T cell receptor beta chains drawn from one sample of a study of blood T cell repertoires in COVID-19. Measured with immunoSEQ multiplex PCR; TCRdb has only the in-frame clones, and not every one. This table has some 270,000 clones, about nine tenths appearing once. What was sequenced was PBMCs or T cells enriched from blood (not recorded which). All receptors derive from a woman aged 30 to 39 with acute COVID-19. The CDR3 runs from the conserved cysteine through the conserved F or W. D genes are given only for firm matches. Clone size is given for some rows only: seen once, a few or many times, or a class if the clone is expanded.

V gene	J gene	clone size	D gene	CDR3 protein	CDR3 DNA
TRBV10-3	TRBJ1-4	NA	TRBD1	CAISQGAANEKLFF	TGTGCCATCAGCCAGGGGGCGGCTAATGAAAAACTGTTTTTT
TRBV20-1	TRBJ2-1	NA	NA	CSAHNNEQFF	TGCAGTGCCCACAACAATGAGCAGTTCTTC
TRBV11-2	TRBJ2-5	NA	TRBD1	CASSLAGDRRQETQYF	TGTGCCAGCAGCTTAGCGGGGGACAGGCGCCAAGAGACCCAGTACTTC
TRBV29-1	TRBJ2-7	few	TRBD2	CSVDGRGYEQYF	TGCAGCGTTGACGGGAGGGGCTACGAGCAGTACTTC
TRBV28	TRBJ1-2	NA	NA	CASSSLERDWDYGYTF	TGTGCCAGCAGTTCGCTAGAAAGGGACTGGGACTATGGCTACACCTTC
TRBV6-5	TRBJ2-1	NA	TRBD2	CASSLTSGSYNEQFF	TGTGCCAGCAGTTTGACTAGCGGGAGCTACAATGAGCAGTTCTTC
TRBV7-6	TRBJ2-7	NA	TRBD1	CASSLSGTDLYEQYF	TGTGCCAGCAGCTTATCCGGGACAGACCTCTACGAGCAGTACTTC
TRBV18	TRBJ1-5	NA	NA	CASSVDSNQPQHF	TGTGCCAGCTCCGTAGATAGCAATCAGCCCCAGCATTTT
TRBV2	TRBJ2-7	NA	TRBD1	CASSGSRRGHDEQYF	TGTGCCAGCAGTGGGTCTCGCAGGGGGCACGACGAGCAGTACTTC
TRBV2	TRBJ2-1	NA	NA	CASSENSGSYNEQFF	TGTGCCAGCAGTGAAAACAGCGGGTCCTACAATGAGCAGTTCTTC
TRBV25-1	TRBJ2-7	NA	NA	CASSDDLPTPTYEQYF	TGTGCCAGCAGTGACGATCTTCCGACTCCAACCTACGAGCAGTACTTC
TRBV18	TRBJ2-1	once	NA	CASSTASVDEQFF	TGTGCCAGCTCAACCGCCAGCGTCGATGAGCAGTTCTTC
TRBV9	TRBJ1-5	NA	NA	CASSVGSGNQPQHF	TGTGCCAGCAGCGTGGGGTCGGGGAATCAGCCCCAGCATTTT
TRBV28	TRBJ1-2	once	NA	CASRPTQGTYGYTF	TGTGCCAGCAGACCTACACAGGGCACCTATGGCTACACCTTC
TRBV7-2	TRBJ2-7	NA	TRBD1	CASSVRDRDNEQYF	TGTGCCAGCAGCGTCCGGGACAGGGATAACGAGCAGTACTTC
TRBV3-1/TRBV3-2	TRBJ2-3	NA	NA	CASSPWTASTDTQYF	TGTGCCAGCAGCCCTTGGACAGCTAGCACAGATACGCAGTATTTT
TRBV29-1	TRBJ2-2	once	NA	CSVDSGPATGELFF	TGCAGCGTTGATAGCGGCCCGGCCACCGGGGAGCTGTTTTTT
TRBV30	TRBJ1-4	NA	TRBD1	CAWNSVGTDNEKLFF	TGTGCCTGGAATAGTGTAGGGACAGATAATGAAAAACTGTTTTTT
TRBV2	TRBJ1-3	NA	NA	CASSDVGAKGNTIYF	TGTGCCAGCAGTGATGTGGGGGCAAAGGGAAACACCATATATTTT
TRBV27	TRBJ2-1	NA	TRBD2	CASSFWGTSGALEQFF	TGTGCCAGCAGTTTTTGGGGGACTAGCGGGGCGCTGGAGCAGTTCTTC
TRBV4-1	TRBJ1-2	NA	NA	CASSQDNIGDIYTF	TGCGCCAGCAGCCAAGATAATATAGGGGATATCTACACCTTC
TRBV28	TRBJ2-2	NA	NA	CASSFQAGTNTGELFF	TGTGCCAGCAGTTTTCAAGCGGGTACGAACACCGGGGAGCTGTTTTTT
TRBV28	TRBJ2-2	NA	TRBD2	CASSWGAGGGTGELFF	TGTGCCAGCAGTTGGGGAGCGGGAGGAGGCACCGGGGAGCTGTTTTTT
TRBV7-8	TRBJ1-4	NA	NA	CASSLVTAAEKLFF	TGTGCCAGCAGCTTAGTGACCGCGGCCGAAAAACTGTTTTTT
TRBV23-1	TRBJ1-5	NA	TRBD1	CASSRFLRQGNQPQHF	TGCGCCAGCAGTCGTTTTTTGCGACAGGGGAATCAGCCCCAGCATTTT
TRBV25-1	TRBJ1-5	NA	TRBD1	CASSELHRGHSNQPQHF	TGTGCCAGCAGTGAACTTCACAGGGGTCATAGCAATCAGCCCCAGCATTTT
TRBV2	TRBJ2-3	NA	NA	CASRPSGATDTQYF	TGTGCCAGCAGGCCGAGCGGAGCCACAGATACGCAGTATTTT
TRBV7-9	TRBJ2-1	NA	NA	CASSLEARGTRSYNEQFF	TGTGCCAGCAGCTTAGAAGCCCGGGGGACTCGCTCCTACAATGAGCAGTTCTTC
TRBV28	TRBJ1-1	NA	TRBD1	CASSWPGQENTEAFF	TGTGCCAGCAGTTGGCCGGGACAGGAGAACACTGAAGCTTTCTTT
TRBV18	TRBJ1-4	NA	NA	CASSPLGTTNEKLFF	TGTGCCAGCTCACCACTCGGGACAACTAATGAAAAACTGTTTTTT
TRBV5-1	TRBJ2-5	few	NA	CASSQQGAETQYF	TGCGCCAGCAGCCAACAGGGTGCCGAGACCCAGTACTTC
TRBV18	TRBJ1-1	NA	TRBD1	CASSPPQDRAAEAFF	TGTGCCAGCTCACCACCCCAAGACAGGGCGGCTGAAGCTTTCTTT